The 24 T cell receptor beta chains below come from one sample, sequenced in a study of identical twins. TCRdb recomputed calls from the 5' RACE reads with MiXCR, one row per CDR3 protein. The data hold 450,000 to 650,000 distinct CDR3 sequences, with about 15% observed a single time. These data are also associated with another study on yellow fever vaccine responses in identical twins.

The sequencing sample was made of CD4+ T cells sorted from blood. The receptors were gathered from a woman aged 18 to 35 in good health.

This clonotype occurred a few times. V gene TRBV20-1 combines with J gene TRBJ2-2; 8 positions match TRBD2. Germline-derived CDR1 and CDR2 are DFQATT and SNEGSKA (reference sequence). There are 15 residues in the CDR3. V was pared by 6 bases and J by 0 bases, with 6 bases of the junction left unmatched. The CDR3 region is CSAEPGGTNTGELFF. In DNA, the CDR3 is TGCAGTGCCGAGCCGGGGGGGACGAACACCGGGGAGCTGTTTTTT.

This clonotype has more than one count but fewer than ten. The chain carries TRBV6-5 and TRBJ2-3, with D possibly TRBD2 on 5 matching bases. V was cut by 4 bases and J by 1 base, with 12 bases left in between. The CDR3 loop spans 15 amino acids. Germline V CDR1 and CDR2: MNHEY, SVGAGI. The CDR3 nucleotides read TGTGCCAGCAGTTTTGTGGGGAGTGGCACAGATACGCAGTATTTT. Protein sequence: CASSFVGSGTDTQYF.

This clonotype was detected a few times. The CDR3 sequence is CASSSQGGRNEQFF. DNA of the CDR3: TGTGCCAGCAGTTCCCAGGGCGGGAGGAATGAGCAGTTCTTC. The chain has TRBV6-5 and TRBJ2-1, with 8 bases lining up with TRBD2. Germline V gene sequence: CDR1 MNHEY, CDR2 SVGAGI. J gave up 7 bases and V 4 bases, and 6 bases lay outside the gene matches. The CDR3 contains 14 residues.

This clonotype was counted only a few times. The chain links TRBV28 to TRBJ1-1; D possibly corresponds to TRBD1 (5 bases). V was shortened by 5 bases and J by 6 bases, with 13 bases between the two germline ends. The germline V gene encodes CDR1 MDHEN and CDR2 SYDVKM. The CDR3 is made up of 13 amino acids. The CDR3 DNA follows: TGTGCCAGCAGTGAGGGGCTGAGGCCTGAAGCTTTCTTT. It translates to CASSEGLRPEAFF.

The genes are TRBV5-1 and TRBJ2-4; 9 bases match TRBD2. V trimming: 1 base; J trimming: 3 bases; junction bases outside the gene matches: 17. The CDR3 contains 20 residues. Germline V gene data show CDR1 as SGHRS and CDR2 as YFSETQ. The CDR3 DNA reads TGCGCCAGCAGCTTGTCATTAGCGGGAGTACCGAAGGTCGGCAAAAACATTCAGTACTTC. It encodes CASSLSLAGVPKVGKNIQYF.

V is TRBV11-2 and J is TRBJ1-1; 7 nucleotides match TRBD1. In germline, CDR1 is SGHAT, CDR2 FQNNGV. Unmatched junction bases numbered 6, after V lost 5 bases and J lost 0 bases. The CDR3 sequence is 15 residues long. The CDR3 here is CASSARQGMNTEAFF. The CDR3 nucleotides read TGTGCCAGCAGCGCCAGACAGGGTATGAACACTGAAGCTTTCTTT.

Here the CDR3 reads CASSQGQVAEQYF. As DNA, the CDR3 is TGTGCCAGCAGCCAAGGACAGGTAGCCGAGCAGTACTTC. This chain connects TRBV14 to TRBJ2-7; a possible D gene is TRBD1 (6 bases). The CDR3 is made up of 13 amino acids. The V end was cut by 1 base, the J end by 6 bases, with 10 bases between. Germline V gene sequence: CDR1 SGHDN, CDR2 FVKESK.

There are a few counts of this clonotype. The chain carries TRBV7-9 and TRBJ2-3; 7 nucleotides match TRBD2. This CDR3 is 15 amino acids long. CDR1 is SEHNR, CDR2 FQNEAQ, per germline (reference sequence). V gave up 5 bases and J gave up 6 bases; unmatched junction bases: 11. The CDR3 loop reads CASSHVRAGSDTQYF. The CDR3 DNA reads TGTGCCAGCAGCCACGTAAGAGCGGGATCTGATACGCAGTATTTT. The variable domain in full, with the rest retrieved from reference TRBV7-9 and TRBJ2-3, is DTGVSQNPRHKITKRGQNVTFRCDPISEHNRLYWYRQTLGQGPEFLTYFQNEAQLEKSRLLSDRFSAERPKGSFSTLEIQRTEQGDSAMYLCASSHVRAGSDTQYFGPGTRLTVL.

Many counts were recorded for this clonotype. The V gene is TRBV12-3 or TRBV12-4, the J gene TRBJ2-1, with D uncertain. Trimming shortened V by 6 bases and J by 2 bases, and 11 bases separated the two germline ends. The CDR3 consists of 14 residues. CDR3: CASRLRRAYNEQFF. The CDR3 DNA is TGTGCCAGCAGGCTACGTCGGGCCTACAATGAGCAGTTCTTC.

This clonotype was detected a few times. This chain links TRBV29-1 with TRBJ2-6, with 8 positions matching TRBD1. The length of the CDR3 is 15 residues. Looked up from germline, CDR1 is SQVTM and CDR2 is ANQGSEA. The ends lost 5 bases at V and 0 bases at J; junction bases unmatched: 3. The CDR3 here is CSVTGGDSGANVLTF. In nucleotides, the CDR3 is TGCAGCGTTACAGGGGGAGACTCTGGGGCCAACGTCCTGACTTTC.

The rearrangement links TRBV28 to TRBJ1-1; tentative D call: TRBD1 (5 bases). V lost 3 bases and J lost 8, with 16 bases in between. The CDR3 loop spans 14 amino acids. The germline V gene encodes CDR1 MDHEN and CDR2 SYDVKM. The CDR3 region has the DNA TGTGCCAGCAGTTTCCCCCGACAGCCCCCGGAAGCTTTCTTT. Translated, it gives CASSFPRQPPEAFF.

This clonotype was found a few times. This chain connects TRBV7-3 to TRBJ2-3; 11 nucleotides agree with TRBD2. CDR3 length: 16 residues. V was clipped by 5 bases and J by 0 bases; unmatched bases: 4. The V gene's germline CDR1 is SGHTA and CDR2 FQGTGA. The CDR3 region is CASSRSGRGSTDTQYF. CDR3 nucleotide sequence: TGTGCCAGCAGCCGTAGCGGGAGGGGAAGCACAGATACGCAGTATTTT.

This clonotype was found a few times. J is TRBJ2-3 and V is TRBV7-8, with D hard to call. CDR1 and CDR2 from the germline V gene are SGHVS and FQNEAQ. Trimming shortened V by 1 base and J by 9 bases, and 11 bases separated the two germline ends. This CDR3 spans 13 amino acids. The CDR3 DNA reads TGTGCCAGCAGCTTAGTGGGAAAAGTAACGCAGTATTTT. Protein sequence: CASSLVGKVTQYF.

A few counts support this clonotype. CDR3 DNA sequence: TGTGCCAGCAGCTCGACGACAGGGGGCACAGGTGGCTACACCTTC. It translates to CASSSTTGGTGGYTF. This chain uses TRBV5-6 with TRBJ1-2; the match to TRBD1 covers 10 bases. V lost 3 bases and J lost 7; bases outside the gene matches: 9. The length of the CDR3 is 15 residues. Germline-derived CDR1 and CDR2 are SGHDT and YYEEEE.

V and J are TRBV7-2 and TRBJ2-1; D remains unclear. The ends were cut back, 1 base at V and 7 bases at J, with 11 bases in the middle. Germline values: CDR1 SGHTA, CDR2 FQGNSA. The CDR3 runs to 14 residues. CDR3 nucleotide sequence: TGTGCCAGCAGCTTAGTTGGAGTGAAAAATGAGCAGTTCTTC. Amino acids: CASSLVGVKNEQFF.

In this sample, this clonotype turned up a few times. The chain couples TRBV24-1 to TRBJ2-1, with TRBD2 matching over 7 bases. CDR3 length equals 17 residues. Per the germline V gene, CDR1 is KGHDR and CDR2 is SFDVKD. Trimming removed 5 bases from V and 0 bases from J; junction bases left unmatched: 9. Written as DNA, the CDR3 is TGTGCCACCAGTGGGGGGGGTAGCTACAGCTCCTACAATGAGCAGTTCTTC. Residues: CATSGGGSYSSYNEQFF.

The CDR3 loop is CASSDGLAGAGELFF. Written as DNA, the CDR3 is TGTGCCAGCAGTGACGGGCTAGCGGGAGCCGGGGAGCTGTTTTTT. The rearrangement uses TRBV6-4 and TRBJ2-2; 10 bases agree with TRBD2. The CDR3 is 15 residues long. From germline, CDR1 is MRHNA and CDR2 SNTAGT. V gave up 2 bases and J gave up 6 bases; unmatched junction bases: 3.

The rearrangement links TRBV20-1 to TRBJ2-7; perhaps D is TRBD1 or TRBD2 (5 bases each). The CDR3 has 13 amino acids. Germline loops: CDR1 DFQATT, CDR2 SNEGSKA (reference sequence). In DNA form, the CDR3 reads TGCAGCCCCGAGGGGCGGATCCCCTACGAGCAGTACTTC. This gives the protein CSPEGRIPYEQYF.

This rearrangement joins TRBV11-3 to TRBJ2-1; 11 nucleotides line up with TRBD2. This CDR3 region has 16 residues. Trimming at V came to 1 base and at J to 4 bases, leaving 3 bases not matched to a gene. Germline CDR1 is SGHNT and CDR2 is YENEEA. The DNA of the CDR3 is TGTGCCAGCAGCTTAGGAACTAGCGGGGGATACAATGAGCAGTTCTTC. The encoded protein is CASSLGTSGGYNEQFF. The full variable domain, its missing parts supplied by reference TRBV11-3 and TRBJ2-1, is EAGVVQSPRYKIIEKKQPVAFWCNPISGHNTLYWYLQNLGQGPELLIRYENEEAVDDSQLPKDRFSAERLKGVDSTLKIQPAELGDSAVYLCASSLGTSGGYNEQFFGPGTRLTVL.

The chain uses TRBV12-3 or TRBV12-4 and TRBJ1-6; 7 nucleotides line up with TRBD1. This CDR3 has 16 amino acids. After removal of 6 bases from V and 9 bases from J, the junction contained 14 bases not matched to a gene. The CDR3 nucleotides read TGTGCCAGCAGCACCGGAGGGGGCGCTCTCGGTTCACCCCTCCACTTT. Its protein is CASSTGGGALGSPLHF.

This clonotype was seen only a few times. The V call is TRBV7-9, the J call TRBJ1-3; D is unresolved. V was trimmed by 2 bases and J by 4 bases, leaving 12 bases between them. The CDR3 runs 15 residues. Germline V CDR1 and CDR2: SEHNR, FQNEAQ (reference sequence). In DNA form, the CDR3 reads TGTGCCAGCAGCTTACGGGTCGCCGGAGGAAACACCATATATTTT. Translation: CASSLRVAGGNTIYF.

This clonotype was picked up a small number of times. The chain links TRBV7-2 to TRBJ2-1; D is unclear. Trimming removed 2 bases at V and 9 bases at J, with 11 bases between. Per germline, CDR1 SGHTA and CDR2 FQGNSA. There are 13 residues in the CDR3. CDR3 sequence reads: CASSLKFTGEQFF. In DNA form, the CDR3 reads TGTGCCAGCAGCTTAAAATTTACGGGTGAGCAGTTCTTC.

This clonotype was observed a few times. This chain joins TRBV12-3 or TRBV12-4 and TRBJ2-7; 9 positions match TRBD1. There are 15 residues in the CDR3. V was pared by 5 bases and J by 4 bases, with 9 bases of the junction left unmatched. The CDR3 DNA follows: TGTGCCAGCAGTCCCTGGGACAGGGTAAAATACGAGCAGTACTTC. Amino acids: CASSPWDRVKYEQYF.

The J gene is TRBJ2-7, the V gene TRBV3-1; TRBD1 might be the D (5 bases). CDR1 LGHDT and CDR2 YNNKEL come from the germline V gene (reference sequence). This CDR3 has 15 amino acids. Trimming removed 3 bases at V and 1 base at J, with 13 bases between. The CDR3 protein is CASSQGPRGSYEQYV. The CDR3 DNA reads as TGTGCCAGCAGCCAGGGGCCGAGAGGATCCTACGAGCAGTACGTC.